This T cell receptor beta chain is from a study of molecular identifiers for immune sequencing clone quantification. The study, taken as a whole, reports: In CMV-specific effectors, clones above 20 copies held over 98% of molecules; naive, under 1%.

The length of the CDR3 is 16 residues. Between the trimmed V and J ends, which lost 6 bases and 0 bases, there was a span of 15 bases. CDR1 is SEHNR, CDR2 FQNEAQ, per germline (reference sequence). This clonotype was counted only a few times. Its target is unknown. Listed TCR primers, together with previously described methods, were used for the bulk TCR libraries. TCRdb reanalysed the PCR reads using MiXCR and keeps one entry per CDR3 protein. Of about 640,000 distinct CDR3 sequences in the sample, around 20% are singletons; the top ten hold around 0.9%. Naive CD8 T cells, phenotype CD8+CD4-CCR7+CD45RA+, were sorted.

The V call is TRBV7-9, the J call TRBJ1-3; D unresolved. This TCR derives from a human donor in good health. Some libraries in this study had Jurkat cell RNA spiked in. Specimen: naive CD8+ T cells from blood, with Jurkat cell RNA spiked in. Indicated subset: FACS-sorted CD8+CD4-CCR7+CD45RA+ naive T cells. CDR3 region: CASSGHVTSSGNTIYF. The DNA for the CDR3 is TGTGCCAGCAGTGGGCATGTGACGAGCTCTGGAAACACCATATATTTT.